Presented here are 12 T cell receptor beta chains from one specimen sequenced in a study of blood T cell repertoires in COVID-19 (TCRdb year 2020). The library was prepared using the immunoSEQ multiplex PCR assay. What TCRdb holds here is the immuneACCESS table cut down to in-frame rearrangements. Part of the clones is not present; checked against another copy, under half of the missing clones reflect an unresolved V gene, and the others are unexplained. In all, the sample holds about 130,000 clones, and more than 75% of those were seen once. The ten largest account for roughly 5.2% of the sample. The sample was peripheral blood. The source is a woman between 70 and 85 years old with COVID-19, enrolled during active disease.

This chain joins TRBV29-1 and TRBJ2-7; no clear D gene. The CDR3 extends over 12 amino acids. Germline CDR1 and CDR2: SQVTM and ANQGSEA. Deletions cut 5 bases from V and 2 bases from J, with 10 bases between. Here the CDR3 reads CSVWASTYEQYF. The CDR3 nucleotides are TGCAGCGTTTGGGCATCCACCTACGAGCAGTACTTC.

This clone was detected only a few times. V usage is TRBV29-1 and J usage is TRBJ1-3; D gene unclear. V lost 4 bases and J lost 1, with 11 bases in between. The germline gives CDR1 SQVTM, CDR2 ANQGSEA. The CDR3 sequence is 14 residues long. CDR3 nucleotide sequence: TGCAGCGTTGGTGAGGTCGGATCTGGAAACACCATATATTTT. This sequence encodes CSVGEVGSGNTIYF. The complete variable domain, with remaining parts taken from reference TRBV29-1 and TRBJ1-3, reads SAVISQKPSRDICQRGTSLTIQCQVDSQVTMMFWYRQQPGQSLTLIATANQGSEATYESGFVIDKFPISRPNLTFSTLTVSNMSPEDSSIYLCSVGEVGSGNTIYFGEGSWLTVV.

This chain joins TRBV14 and TRBJ1-6, with TRBD1 matching 10 bases. The V gene's germline CDR1 is SGHDN and CDR2 FVKESK. CDR3 size: 15 residues. Trimming at V came to 0 bases and at J to 7 bases, leaving 0 bases not matched to a gene. CDR3 in DNA: TGTGCCAGCAGCCAAGAGGACAGGGGGAATTCACCCCTCCACTTT. It yields the protein CASSQEDRGNSPLHF.

V and J are TRBV6-1 and TRBJ1-5; no definite D call. CDR3 size: 13 residues. Trimming stripped 3 bases from V and 3 bases from J, with 6 bases between. Germline V lookup: CDR1 MNHNS, CDR2 SASEGT. CDR3 in DNA: TGTGCCAGCAGTGAGTCTTTCAATCAGCCCCAGCATTTT. Residues: CASSESFNQPQHF.

This clone was detected once. In DNA form, the CDR3 reads TGTGCCAGCAGCGTAGCCGGGGGGGAGAGGGAAAAACTGTTTTTT. It translates to CASSVAGGEREKLFF. The rearrangement joins TRBV9 to TRBJ1-4; perhaps TRBD1 as D (5 bases). This CDR3 spans 15 amino acids. Germline CDR1 reads SGDLS; CDR2 reads YYNGEE. V gave up 0 bases and J gave up 8 bases, with 14 bases separating them.

This chain joins TRBV5-8 and TRBJ1-2; TRBD1 is a possible D gene (5 bases). The CDR3 consists of 17 residues. The V end lost 0 bases, the J end lost 0 bases, and 15 bases lay between the germline ends. Germline V lookup: CDR1 SGHTS, CDR2 YDEGEE. The CDR3 coding sequence is TGTGCCAGCAGCTTGGTTTTTGACAGCGAAGCTAACTATGGCTACACCTTC. This codes for CASSLVFDSEANYGYTF.

The chain is built from TRBV12-3 or TRBV12-4 and TRBJ1-3, with D possibly being TRBD1 (5 bases). The length of the CDR3 is 10 residues. Trimming shortened V by 5 bases and J by 11 bases, and 7 bases separated the two germline ends. CDR3 loop: CASSEGAIYF. The CDR3 coding sequence is TGTGCCAGCAGTGAAGGGGCCATATATTTT.

V is TRBV19 and J is TRBJ2-4; D possibly corresponds to TRBD2 (5 bases). Looked up from germline, CDR1 is LNHDA and CDR2 is SQIVND (reference sequence). The ends were cut back, 4 bases at V and 0 bases at J, with 13 bases in the middle. CDR3 length: 16 amino acids. The CDR3 bases are TGTGCCAGTAGTACCACCCCCGGGGTAGCCAAAAACATTCAGTACTTC. Amino acid sequence: CASSTTPGVAKNIQYF.

This chain links TRBV19 with TRBJ2-3, with D maybe TRBD2 (7 bases). Per germline, CDR1 LNHDA and CDR2 SQIVND (reference sequence). CDR3 length: 15 residues. V lost 1 base, J lost 4 bases, and 12 bases lay in between. CDR3 DNA: TGTGCCAGTAGTATAGCCGGGGGGCCAGCAGATACGCAGTATTTT. As protein: CASSIAGGPADTQYF.

This clone was seen a handful of times. J is TRBJ2-5 and V is TRBV3-1 (or the pseudogene TRBV3-2); D is ambiguous. The V gene's germline CDR1 is LGHDT and CDR2 YNNKEL (reference sequence). This CDR3 comprises 17 residues. With 0 bases removed from V and 4 bases from J, the gap between germline ends came to 18 bases. The CDR3 coding sequence is TGTGCCAGCAGCCAAGATACGAGAGGTTTAACCTTAGAGACCCAGTACTTC. It codes for CASSQDTRGLTLETQYF.

The chain employs TRBV3-1 (or the pseudogene TRBV3-2) and TRBJ1-1; D may be TRBD1 (6 bases). CDR1 and CDR2 (germline): LGHDT, YNNKEL (reference sequence). Trimming removed 0 bases from V and 6 bases from J, with 14 bases in between. This CDR3 comprises 15 residues. CDR3 amino acids: CASSQEGLRGSEAFF. The CDR3 DNA is TGTGCCAGCAGCCAAGAAGGTTTGAGGGGGTCTGAAGCTTTCTTT.

The chain employs TRBV7-9 and TRBJ2-7; TRBD2 matches at 13 bases. V shed 5 bases and J 2 bases; nucleotides not matched to a gene: 3. CDR1 and CDR2 from the germline V gene are SEHNR and FQNEAQ (reference sequence). The CDR3 is made up of 15 amino acids. As DNA, the CDR3 is TGTGCCAGCAGCCGTACTAGCGGGGGGGCCTACGAGCAGTACTTC. Translating it yields CASSRTSGGAYEQYF.